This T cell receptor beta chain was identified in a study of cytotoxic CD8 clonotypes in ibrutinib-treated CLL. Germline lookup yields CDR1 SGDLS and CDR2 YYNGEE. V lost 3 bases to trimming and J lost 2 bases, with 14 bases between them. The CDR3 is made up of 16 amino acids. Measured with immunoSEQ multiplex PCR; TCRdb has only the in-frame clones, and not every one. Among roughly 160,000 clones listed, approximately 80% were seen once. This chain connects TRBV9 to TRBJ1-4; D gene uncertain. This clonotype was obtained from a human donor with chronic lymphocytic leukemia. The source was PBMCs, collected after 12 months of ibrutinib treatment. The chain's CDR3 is CASSAPLSGTNEKLFF. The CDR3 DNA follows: TGTGCCAGCAGCGCCCCCCTATCGGGGACTAATGAAAAACTGTTTTTT.